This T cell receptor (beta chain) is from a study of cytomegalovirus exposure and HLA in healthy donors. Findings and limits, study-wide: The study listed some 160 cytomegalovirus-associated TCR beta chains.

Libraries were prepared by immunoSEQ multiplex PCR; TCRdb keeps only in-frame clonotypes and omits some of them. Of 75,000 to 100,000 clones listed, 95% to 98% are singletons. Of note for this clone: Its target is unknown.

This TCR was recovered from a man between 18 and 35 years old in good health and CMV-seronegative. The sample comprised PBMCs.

In nucleotides, the CDR3 is TGTGCCAGCAGCTTAGCCGCGGGAGGGCCCACAGATACGCAGTATTTT. This codes for CASSLAAGGPTDTQYF. The gene calls are TRBV11-3 and TRBJ2-3; TRBD2 matches at 9 bases. The germline CDR1 and CDR2 sequences are SGHNT and YENEEA. With V trimmed by 1 base and J by 2 bases, 4 bases remained unmatched. This CDR3 region has 16 residues.